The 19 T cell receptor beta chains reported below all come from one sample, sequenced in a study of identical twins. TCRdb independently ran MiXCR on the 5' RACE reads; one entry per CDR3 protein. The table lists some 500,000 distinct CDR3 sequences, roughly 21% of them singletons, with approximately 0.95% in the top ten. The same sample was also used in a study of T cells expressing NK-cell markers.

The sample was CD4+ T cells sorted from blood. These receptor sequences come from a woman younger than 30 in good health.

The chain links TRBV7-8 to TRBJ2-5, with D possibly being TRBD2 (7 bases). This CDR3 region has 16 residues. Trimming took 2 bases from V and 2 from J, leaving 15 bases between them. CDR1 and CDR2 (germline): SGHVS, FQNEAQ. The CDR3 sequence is CASSLSGGGGQETQYF. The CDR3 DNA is TGTGCCAGCAGCTTATCTGGGGGGGGCGGTCAAGAGACCCAGTACTTC.

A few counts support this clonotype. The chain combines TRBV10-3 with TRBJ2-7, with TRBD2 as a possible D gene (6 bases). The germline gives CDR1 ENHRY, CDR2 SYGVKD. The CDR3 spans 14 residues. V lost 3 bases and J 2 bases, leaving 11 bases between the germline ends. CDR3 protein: CAISESGEAYEQYF. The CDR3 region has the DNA TGTGCCATCAGTGAATCTGGGGAGGCCTACGAGCAGTACTTC.

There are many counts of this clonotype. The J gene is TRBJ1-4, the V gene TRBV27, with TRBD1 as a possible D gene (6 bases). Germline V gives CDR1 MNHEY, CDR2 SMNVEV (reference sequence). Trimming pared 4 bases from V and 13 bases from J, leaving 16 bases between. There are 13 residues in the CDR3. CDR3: CASSSTGSRGLFF. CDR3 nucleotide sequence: TGTGCCAGCAGTTCTACAGGGTCGCGAGGACTGTTTTTT.

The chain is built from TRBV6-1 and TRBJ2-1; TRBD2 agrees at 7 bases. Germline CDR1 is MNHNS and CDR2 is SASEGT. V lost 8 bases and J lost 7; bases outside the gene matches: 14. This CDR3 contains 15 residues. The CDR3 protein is CASCRRELGWNEQFF. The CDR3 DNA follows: TGTGCCAGCTGCAGGCGGGAGTTAGGTTGGAATGAGCAGTTCTTC.

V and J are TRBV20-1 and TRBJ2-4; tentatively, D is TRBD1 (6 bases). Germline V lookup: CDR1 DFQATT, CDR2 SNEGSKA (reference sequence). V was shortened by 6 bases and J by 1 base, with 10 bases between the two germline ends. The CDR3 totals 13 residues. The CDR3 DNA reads TGCAGTGCCACACAGGGTGCCAAAAACATTCAGTACTTC. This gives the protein CSATQGAKNIQYF.

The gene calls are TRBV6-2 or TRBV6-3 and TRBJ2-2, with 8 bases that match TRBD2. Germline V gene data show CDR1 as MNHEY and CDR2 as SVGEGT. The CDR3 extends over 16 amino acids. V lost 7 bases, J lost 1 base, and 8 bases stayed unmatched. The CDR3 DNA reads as TGTGCCAGCACCCAACCGGGAGGGATGAACACCGGGGAGCTGTTTTTT. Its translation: CASTQPGGMNTGELFF.

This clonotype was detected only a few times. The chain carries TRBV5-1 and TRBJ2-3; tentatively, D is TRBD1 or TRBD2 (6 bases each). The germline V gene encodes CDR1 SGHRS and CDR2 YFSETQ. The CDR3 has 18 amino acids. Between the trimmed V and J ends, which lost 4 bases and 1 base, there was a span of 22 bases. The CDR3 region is CASSRGTIPGYRTDTQYF. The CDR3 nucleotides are TGCGCCAGCAGCCGGGGGACAATCCCCGGGTATCGCACAGATACGCAGTATTTT.

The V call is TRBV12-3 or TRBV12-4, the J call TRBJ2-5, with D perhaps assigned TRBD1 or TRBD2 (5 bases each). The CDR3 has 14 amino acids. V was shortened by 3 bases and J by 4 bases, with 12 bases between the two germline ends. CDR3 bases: TGTGCCAGCAGTTTTGGGGGTGGTCGAGAGACCCAGTACTTC. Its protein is CASSFGGGRETQYF.

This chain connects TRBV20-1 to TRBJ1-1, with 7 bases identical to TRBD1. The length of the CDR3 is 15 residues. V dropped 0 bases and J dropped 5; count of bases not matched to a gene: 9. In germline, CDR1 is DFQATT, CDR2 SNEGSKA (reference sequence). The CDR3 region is CSARDRARGLTEAFF. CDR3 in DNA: TGCAGTGCTAGAGATAGGGCCAGGGGGTTGACTGAAGCTTTCTTT.

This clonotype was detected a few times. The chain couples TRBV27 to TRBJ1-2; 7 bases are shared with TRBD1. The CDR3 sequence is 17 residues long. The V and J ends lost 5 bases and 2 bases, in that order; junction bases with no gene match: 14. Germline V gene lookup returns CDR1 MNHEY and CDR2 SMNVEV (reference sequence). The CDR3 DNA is TGTGCCAGCAGTCCCTACCACCTCGGACAGGAGAACTATGGCTACACCTTC. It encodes CASSPYHLGQENYGYTF.

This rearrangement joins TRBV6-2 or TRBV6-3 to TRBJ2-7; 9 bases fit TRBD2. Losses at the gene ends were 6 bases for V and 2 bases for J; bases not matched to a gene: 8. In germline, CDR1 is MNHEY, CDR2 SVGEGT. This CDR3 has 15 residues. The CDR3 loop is CASRTPGLAPYEQYF. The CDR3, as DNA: TGTGCCAGCAGAACTCCGGGACTAGCACCCTACGAGCAGTACTTC.

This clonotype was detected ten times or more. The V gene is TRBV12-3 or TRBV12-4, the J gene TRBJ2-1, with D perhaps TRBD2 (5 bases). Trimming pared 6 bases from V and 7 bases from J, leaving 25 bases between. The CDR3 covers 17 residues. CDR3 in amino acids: CASRSASGVATGNEQFF. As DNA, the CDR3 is TGTGCCAGCAGAAGTGCCTCTGGGGTCGCAACGGGGAATGAGCAGTTCTTC.

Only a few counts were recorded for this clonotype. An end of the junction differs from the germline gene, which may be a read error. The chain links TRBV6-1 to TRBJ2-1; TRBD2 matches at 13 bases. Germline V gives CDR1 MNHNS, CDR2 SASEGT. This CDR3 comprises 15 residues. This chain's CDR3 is CASSARLAGGSPHLF. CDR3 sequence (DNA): TGTGCCAGCAGTGCCCGACTAGCGGGGGGAAGCCCGCACCTCTTC.

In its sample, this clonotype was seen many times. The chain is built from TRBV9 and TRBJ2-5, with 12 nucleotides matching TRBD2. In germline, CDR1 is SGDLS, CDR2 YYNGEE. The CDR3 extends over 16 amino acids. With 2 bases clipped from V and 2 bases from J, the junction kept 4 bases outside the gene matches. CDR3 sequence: CASSVTGTSGQETQYF. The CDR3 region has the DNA TGTGCCAGCAGCGTGACCGGGACTAGCGGGCAAGAGACCCAGTACTTC. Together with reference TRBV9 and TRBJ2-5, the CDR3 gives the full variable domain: DSGVTQTPKHLITATGQRVTLRCSPRSGDLSVYWYQQSLDQGLQFLIQYYNGEERAKGNILERFSAQQFPDLHSELNLSSLELGDSALYFCASSVTGTSGQETQYFGPGTRLLVL.

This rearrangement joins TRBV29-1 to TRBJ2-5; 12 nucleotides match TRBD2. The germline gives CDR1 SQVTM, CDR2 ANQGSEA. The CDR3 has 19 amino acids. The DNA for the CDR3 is TGCAACACTAGGGGCAGGGGGCAAGGACTAGCGGGATTCCAAGAGACCCAGTACTTC. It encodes CNTRGRGQGLAGFQETQYF.

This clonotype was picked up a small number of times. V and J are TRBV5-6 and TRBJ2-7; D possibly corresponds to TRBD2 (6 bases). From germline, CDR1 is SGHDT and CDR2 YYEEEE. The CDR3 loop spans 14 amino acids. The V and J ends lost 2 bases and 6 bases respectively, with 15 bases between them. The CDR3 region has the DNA TGTGCCAGCAGCTTTGCCGGGAGAAGTCGCGAGCAGTACTTC. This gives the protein CASSFAGRSREQYF.

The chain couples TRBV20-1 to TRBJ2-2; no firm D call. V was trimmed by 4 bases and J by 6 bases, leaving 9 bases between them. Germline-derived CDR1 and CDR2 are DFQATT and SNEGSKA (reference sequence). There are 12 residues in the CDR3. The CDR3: CSATRLAGELFF. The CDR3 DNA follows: TGCAGTGCTACCAGACTGGCCGGGGAGCTGTTTTTT.

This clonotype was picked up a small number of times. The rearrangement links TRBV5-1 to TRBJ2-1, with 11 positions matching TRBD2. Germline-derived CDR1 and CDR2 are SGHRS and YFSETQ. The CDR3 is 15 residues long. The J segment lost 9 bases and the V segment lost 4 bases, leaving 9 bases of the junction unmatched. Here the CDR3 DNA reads TGCGCCAGCAGCCTACTAGCGGGAGAGGGAAGTGAGCAGTTCTTC. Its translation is CASSLLAGEGSEQFF.

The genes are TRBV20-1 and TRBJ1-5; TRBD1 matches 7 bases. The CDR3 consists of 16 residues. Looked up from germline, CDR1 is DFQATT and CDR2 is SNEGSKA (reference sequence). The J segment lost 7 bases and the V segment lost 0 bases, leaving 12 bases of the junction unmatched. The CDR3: CSARDYMSGTEQPQHF. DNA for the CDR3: TGCAGTGCTAGAGATTATATGTCAGGGACAGAACAGCCCCAGCATTTT.